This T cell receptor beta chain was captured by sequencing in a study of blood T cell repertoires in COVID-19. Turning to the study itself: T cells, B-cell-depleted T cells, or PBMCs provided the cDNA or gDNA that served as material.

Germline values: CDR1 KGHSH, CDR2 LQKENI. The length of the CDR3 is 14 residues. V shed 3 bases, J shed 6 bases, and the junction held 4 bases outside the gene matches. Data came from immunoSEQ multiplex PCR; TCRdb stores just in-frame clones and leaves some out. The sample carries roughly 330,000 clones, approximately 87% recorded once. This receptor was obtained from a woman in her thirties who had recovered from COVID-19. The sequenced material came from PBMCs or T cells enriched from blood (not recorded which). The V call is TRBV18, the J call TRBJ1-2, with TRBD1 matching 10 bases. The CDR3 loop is CASSPVTGGDGYTF. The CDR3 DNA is TGTGCCAGCTCACCGGTGACAGGGGGCGATGGCTACACCTTC.